This entry lists 26 T cell receptor beta chains sequenced from one sample in a study of OX40 agonist ivuxolimab in advanced cancers. Data came from immunoSEQ multiplex PCR; TCRdb stores just in-frame clones and leaves some out. The sample holds tens of thousands of clones, 75% to 90% seen once. This specimen was CD4+ or CD8+ T cells sorted from blood, taken in a trial of the OX40 agonist ivuxolimab. These receptors were taken from an adult with an advanced solid tumor such as melanoma, head and neck, liver or kidney cancer.

This clone was detected once. V gene TRBV4-1 combines with J gene TRBJ2-7; D gene uncertain. The V end was cut by 4 bases, the J end by 6 bases, with 16 bases between. CDR1 and CDR2 (germline): MGHRA, YSYEKL. The CDR3 runs to 14 residues. The CDR3 DNA reads as TGCGCCAGCAGCCTCCCTGAAACGTCTGCCGAGCAGTACTTC. It codes for CASSLPETSAEQYF.

The V call is TRBV5-5, the J call TRBJ2-2, with 7 bases identical to TRBD2. The CDR3 is 18 residues long. The ends lost 6 bases at V and 0 bases at J; junction bases unmatched: 14. In germline, CDR1 is SGHKS, CDR2 YYEKEE (reference sequence). The CDR3 bases are TGTGCCAGCAACCAACTCACGGGGCTAGCGGCGAACACCGGGGAGCTGTTTTTT. This encodes CASNQLTGLAANTGELFF.

The rearrangement joins TRBV9 to TRBJ2-5; no firm D call. There are 19 residues in the CDR3. The ends were cut back, 0 bases at V and 4 bases at J, with 25 bases in the middle. Germline V gives CDR1 SGDLS, CDR2 YYNGEE. The CDR3 coding sequence is TGTGCCAGCAGCGTAGGAAGGGCCATAACCAGTGGGTCGCGAGAGACCCAGTACTTC. This translates into CASSVGRAITSGSRETQYF.

The genes are TRBV7-9 and TRBJ2-7, with 7 bases fitting TRBD1. V was pared by 5 bases and J by 3 bases, with 7 bases of the junction left unmatched. Per germline, CDR1 SEHNR and CDR2 FQNEAQ (reference sequence). The CDR3 is 14 amino acids. CDR3 DNA sequence: TGTGCCAGCAGCCCAGGGACAGCTTTCTACGAGCAGTACGTC. Translating it yields CASSPGTAFYEQYV.

The chain uses TRBV7-3 and TRBJ2-2, with a weak D call TRBD2 (6 bases). The germline V gene encodes CDR1 SGHTA and CDR2 FQGTGA. V lost 1 base and J lost 5, with 11 bases in between. The CDR3 sequence is 15 residues long. The CDR3 coding sequence is TGTGCCAGCAGCTTAATCGGGGGATGGACCGGGGAGCTGTTTTTT. This codes for CASSLIGGWTGELFF.

The chain carries TRBV7-6 and TRBJ1-6, with 9 bases lining up with TRBD1. V was pared by 5 bases and J by 9 bases, with 8 bases of the junction left unmatched. Germline V gene sequence: CDR1 SGHVS, CDR2 FNYEAQ. The CDR3 has 15 residues. The CDR3 spells CASSARDRAGSPLHF. The CDR3 nucleotides read TGTGCCAGCAGCGCCCGGGACAGGGCCGGTTCACCCCTCCACTTT.

This chain joins TRBV21-1 and TRBJ2-4; the table's D gene call, TRBD1, was not cross checked with the DNA. TRBV21-1 is a pseudogene locus. This CDR3 has 16 residues. DNA for the CDR3: TGTGCCAGCAGCTCCGGGGACAGACTAGCCAAAAACATTCAGTACTTC. Encoded protein: CASSSGDRLAKNIQYF.

This chain uses TRBV29-1 with TRBJ1-1; perhaps TRBD1 as D (5 bases). Germline loops: CDR1 SQVTM, CDR2 ANQGSEA. The germline V and J ends were trimmed by 3 bases and 3 bases, with 8 bases remaining between them. This CDR3 comprises 12 residues. The CDR3 sequence: CSVERGHTEAFF. For the CDR3, the DNA is TGCAGCGTTGAGCGGGGCCACACTGAAGCTTTCTTT. The full variable domain, rest sourced from reference TRBV29-1 and TRBJ1-1, is SAVISQKPSRDICQRGTSLTIQCQVDSQVTMMFWYRQQPGQSLTLIATANQGSEATYESGFVIDKFPISRPNLTFSTLTVSNMSPEDSSIYLCSVERGHTEAFFGQGTRLTVV.

This chain links TRBV5-6 with TRBJ1-1, with TRBD1 identical over 8 bases. This CDR3 contains 14 residues. V shed 2 bases and J 7 bases; nucleotides not matched to a gene: 7. CDR1 and CDR2 from the germline V gene are SGHDT and YYEEEE. The CDR3 region is CASSFDRGQGEAFF. The CDR3 region has the DNA TGTGCCAGCAGCTTCGACAGGGGTCAGGGTGAAGCTTTCTTT.

The rearrangement uses TRBV7-3 and TRBJ2-3, with D perhaps matching TRBD1 or TRBD2 (5 bases each). Germline loops: CDR1 SGHTA, CDR2 FQGTGA. Trimming removed 2 bases at V and 2 bases at J, with 14 bases between. The CDR3 is 16 residues long. The DNA of the CDR3 is TGTGCCAGCAGCTTACTTGGGGGTGCCTACACAGATACGCAGTATTTT. Amino acid sequence: CASSLLGGAYTDTQYF.

The V call is TRBV4-3, the J call TRBJ1-3; no reliable D call. Per germline, CDR1 LGHNA and CDR2 YSLEER. The CDR3 is made up of 13 amino acids. Deletions cut 1 base from V and 2 bases from J, with 3 bases between. CDR3 sequence: CASSQGAGNTIYF. In DNA, the CDR3 is TGCGCCAGCAGCCAAGGGGCTGGAAACACCATATATTTT.

The rearrangement links TRBV5-4 to TRBJ2-3; D is undetermined. Trimming shortened V by 4 bases and J by 2 bases, and 11 bases separated the two germline ends. CDR3 length: 14 residues. Germline loops: CDR1 SGHNT, CDR2 YYREEE (reference sequence). CDR3 loop: CASSPDTYTDTQYF. CDR3 DNA sequence: TGTGCCAGCAGCCCCGACACTTACACAGATACGCAGTATTTT.

This clone was seen a single time. This chain links TRBV5-1 with TRBJ1-2, with 9 bases fitting TRBD1. The CDR3 has 13 amino acids. CDR1 and CDR2 from the germline V gene are SGHRS and YFSETQ. J lost 8 bases, V lost 3 bases, and 5 bases had no gene match. The DNA of the CDR3 is TGCGCCAGCAGCTCGGGACAGGGCGGAGGCTACACCTTC. Protein: CASSSGQGGGYTF. The variable domain in full, with the rest retrieved from reference TRBV5-1 and TRBJ1-2, is KAGVTQTPRYLIKTRGQQVTLSCSPISGHRSVSWYQQTPGQGLQFLFEYFSETQRNKGNFPGRFSGRQFSNSRSEMNVSTLELGDSALYLCASSSGQGGGYTFGSGTRLTVV.

V and J are TRBV9 and TRBJ2-1; D ambiguous. Germline CDR1 reads SGDLS; CDR2 reads YYNGEE. V was clipped by 0 bases and J by 8 bases, with 3 bases between them. The CDR3 is made up of 11 amino acids. As DNA, the CDR3 is TGTGCCAGCAGCGTAGGCGATGAGCAGTTCTTC. Its translation: CASSVGDEQFF. Full variable domain (remainder filled in from reference TRBV9 and TRBJ2-1): DSGVTQTPKHLITATGQRVTLRCSPRSGDLSVYWYQQSLDQGLQFLIQYYNGEERAKGNILERFSAQQFPDLHSELNLSSLELGDSALYFCASSVGDEQFFGPGTRLTVL.

The genes are TRBV19 and TRBJ2-2, with 9 bases identical to TRBD1. Germline assignment: CDR1 LNHDA and CDR2 SQIVND (reference sequence). This CDR3 is built from 16 residues. With 6 bases clipped from V and 1 base from J, the junction kept 6 bases outside the gene matches. The CDR3 DNA reads TGTGCCAGTAGGCCTGACAGGGGGGAGAACACCGGGGAGCTGTTTTTT. Translation gives CASRPDRGENTGELFF.

V and J are TRBV2 and TRBJ2-6, with a possible D match to TRBD2 (6 bases). Trimming removed 11 bases from V and 1 base from J, with 21 bases in between. Looked up from germline, CDR1 is SNHLY and CDR2 is FYNNEI. The length of the CDR3 is 17 residues. The CDR3 loop is CAARRALHTSGANVLTF. The CDR3 nucleotides are TGTGCCGCAAGGAGGGCCCTTCATACATCTGGGGCCAACGTCCTGACTTTC. The full variable domain, rest sourced from reference TRBV2 and TRBJ2-6, is EPEVTQTPSHQVTQMGQEVILRCVPISNHLYFYWYRQILGQKVEFLVSFYNNEISEKSEIFDDQFSVERPDGSNFTLKIRSTKLEDSAMYFCAARRALHTSGANVLTFGAGSRLTVL.

The table lists this clone with a few counts. V and J are TRBV28 and TRBJ2-5, with TRBD1 as a possible D gene (5 bases). V was trimmed by 2 bases and J by 7 bases, leaving 14 bases between them. Germline assignment: CDR1 MDHEN and CDR2 SYDVKM. This CDR3 contains 14 residues. Here the CDR3 reads CASSLPVGRGTQYF. DNA of the CDR3: TGTGCCAGCAGTTTACCTGTGGGTAGGGGGACCCAGTACTTC.

The chain joins TRBV15 to TRBJ1-4; D is possibly TRBD1 (6 bases). Germline V gene lookup returns CDR1 LNHNV and CDR2 YYDKDF (reference sequence). The CDR3 runs to 16 residues. Trimming took 0 bases from V and 4 from J, leaving 12 bases between them. The CDR3 here is CATSRDIGGLNEKLFF. The CDR3 bases are TGTGCCACCAGCAGAGATATCGGGGGGCTTAATGAAAAACTGTTTTTT.

The chain links TRBV7-9 to TRBJ1-6, with 9 positions matching TRBD1. The CDR3 is 15 residues long. CDR1 SEHNR and CDR2 FQNEAQ come from the germline V gene (reference sequence). Trimming took 3 bases from V and 4 from J; bases not matched to a gene: 1. The CDR3 region is CASSLGQGYNSPLHF. The CDR3 nucleotides read TGTGCCAGCAGCTTGGGACAGGGTTATAATTCACCCCTCCACTTT.

The chain couples TRBV5-1 to TRBJ1-2; D remains unclear. The CDR3 has 13 amino acids. V dropped 4 bases and J dropped 4 bases, with 11 bases sitting between them. Germline CDR1 SGHRS, CDR2 YFSETQ. CDR3 protein: CASSPAGVYGYTF. The CDR3 DNA is TGCGCCAGCAGCCCGGCAGGAGTCTATGGCTACACCTTC.

This chain connects TRBV18 to TRBJ1-1; D not resolved. Trimming left V 3 bases short and J 1 base short, with 6 bases between. Germline V gives CDR1 KGHSH, CDR2 LQKENI. The CDR3 has 13 residues. CDR3 DNA: TGTGCCAGCTCACCGGTGCAGAACACTGAAGCTTTCTTT. Amino acid sequence: CASSPVQNTEAFF.

The chain couples TRBV6-6 to TRBJ2-2; tentatively, D is TRBD2 (5 bases). Trimming stripped 5 bases from V and 3 bases from J, with 13 bases between. This CDR3 has 15 residues. From germline, CDR1 is MNHNY and CDR2 SVGAGI (reference sequence). The CDR3 loop is CASSATNPYTGELFF. DNA of the CDR3: TGTGCCAGCAGTGCGACTAACCCTTACACCGGGGAGCTGTTTTTT.

The chain carries TRBV23-1 and TRBJ2-7, with a tentative D call TRBD2 (5 bases). TRBV23-1 is labeled an ORF, and its function is uncertain. This CDR3 is 15 amino acids long. V was cut by 0 bases and J by 2 bases, with 11 bases left in between. The CDR3: CASSQSGKPTYEQYV. In nucleotides, the CDR3 is TGCGCCAGCAGTCAATCCGGGAAGCCCACCTACGAGCAGTACGTC.

This rearrangement joins TRBV19 to TRBJ2-3, with TRBD2 matching 9 bases. The CDR3 runs 16 residues. The trim removed 7 bases at V and 1 base at J, leaving 9 bases unmatched. In germline, CDR1 is LNHDA, CDR2 SQIVND (reference sequence). The CDR3 spells CASTKAIAGGTDTQYF. In DNA form, the CDR3 reads TGTGCCAGTACCAAGGCGATAGCGGGAGGCACAGATACGCAGTATTTT.

J is TRBJ1-5 and V is TRBV9; no firm D call. V lost 0 bases to trimming and J lost 10 bases, with 14 bases between them. There are 14 residues in the CDR3. Germline CDR1 SGDLS, CDR2 YYNGEE. The chain's CDR3 is CASSVVRKDVPQHF. In DNA, the CDR3 is TGTGCCAGCAGCGTAGTGAGAAAAGATGTTCCCCAGCATTTT.

The V call is TRBV4-2, the J call TRBJ2-7, with D tentatively TRBD2 (6 bases). CDR1 is LGHNA, CDR2 YNFKEQ, per germline. The V end lost 1 base, the J end lost 5 bases, and 24 bases lay between the germline ends. The CDR3 runs 18 residues. In DNA form, the CDR3 reads TGTGCCAGCAGCCAAGTCCTAGGACTCTGGGGCGGGGTGGACGAGCAGTACTTC. Translation gives CASSQVLGLWGGVDEQYF.